The 5 T cell receptor beta chains in this list originate from one sample, sequenced in a study of OX40 agonist ivuxolimab in advanced cancers. Profiled with immunoSEQ multiplex PCR; TCRdb holds only in-frame clones, not every one. The sample lists around 35,000 clones, 87% seen once, with around 20% in the top ten. The source material was CD4+ or CD8+ T cells sorted from blood, sampled in a trial of the OX40 agonist ivuxolimab. All receptors come from an adult with an advanced solid tumor such as melanoma, head and neck, liver or kidney cancer.

The chain combines TRBV19 with TRBJ2-2; no reliable D call. This CDR3 spans 13 amino acids. The germline V gene encodes CDR1 LNHDA and CDR2 SQIVND (reference sequence). Trimming stripped 8 bases from V and 3 bases from J, with 10 bases between. CDR3 DNA sequence: TGTGCCAGTCCGGACCCGTACACCGGGGAGCTGTTTTTT. Amino acids: CASPDPYTGELFF.

The gene calls are TRBV7-9 and TRBJ1-1; D may be TRBD1 (5 bases). This CDR3 has 14 residues. Germline CDR1 and CDR2: SEHNR and FQNEAQ (reference sequence). Trimming pared 4 bases from V and 1 base from J, leaving 10 bases between. This CDR3 is CASSSDGGNTEAFF. The CDR3 DNA reads as TGTGCCAGCAGCTCAGACGGGGGGAACACTGAAGCTTTCTTT.

The chain joins TRBV5-1 to TRBJ1-2; a possible D gene is TRBD1 (5 bases). V was cut by 0 bases and J by 3 bases, with 9 bases left in between. This CDR3 has 14 residues. The germline gives CDR1 SGHRS, CDR2 YFSETQ. This CDR3 is CASSLAGSDYGYTF. CDR3 bases: TGCGCCAGCAGCTTGGCAGGGTCTGACTATGGCTACACCTTC.

As for this clone: Its ends do not fully match the called genes, so a read error is possible. The genes are TRBV5-6 and TRBJ2-3; no firm D call. From germline, CDR1 is SGHDT and CDR2 YYEEEE. The CDR3 length is 17 residues. This CDR3 reads CASSLWFPILDTDAQYF. CDR3 nucleotides: TGTGCCAGCAGCTTGTGGTTCCCGATTTTAGACACAGATGCGCAGTATTTT.

This chain links TRBV7-9 with TRBJ1-4; D is unclear. The V gene lost 5 bases and the J gene lost 7 bases, with 17 bases spanning the gap. Germline assignment: CDR1 SEHNR and CDR2 FQNEAQ (reference sequence). This CDR3 spans 15 amino acids. The CDR3, as DNA: TGTGCCAGCAGCCCCAGCGGAGTGGAGGGTGAAAAACTGTTTTTT. Residues: CASSPSGVEGEKLFF.